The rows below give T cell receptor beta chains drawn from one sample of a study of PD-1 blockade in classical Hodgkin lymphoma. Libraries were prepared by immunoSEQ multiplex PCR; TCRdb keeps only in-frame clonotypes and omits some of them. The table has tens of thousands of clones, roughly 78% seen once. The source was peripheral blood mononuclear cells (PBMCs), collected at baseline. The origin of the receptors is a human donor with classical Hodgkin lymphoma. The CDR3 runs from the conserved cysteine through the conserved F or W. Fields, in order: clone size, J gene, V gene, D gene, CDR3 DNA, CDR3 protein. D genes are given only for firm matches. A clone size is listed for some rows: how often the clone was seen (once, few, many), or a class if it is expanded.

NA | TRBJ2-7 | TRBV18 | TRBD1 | TGTGCCAGCTCACCTAGCTCGACAGGGGCCGAGCAGTACTTC | CASSPSSTGAEQYF
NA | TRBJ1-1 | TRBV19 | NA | TGTGCTATTATTACGGGGTGTTGGAACACTGAAGCTTTCTTT | CAIITGCWNTEAFF
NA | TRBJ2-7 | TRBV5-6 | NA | TGTGCCAGCAGCTTGGCCGGGGTATGGTACGAGCAGTACTTC | CASSLAGVWYEQYF
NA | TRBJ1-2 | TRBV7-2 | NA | TGTGCCAGCAGCCCCGTGAGTTCCGGGGAGGGTGGCTACACCTTC | CASSPVSSGEGGYTF
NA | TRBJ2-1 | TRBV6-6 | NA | TGTGCCAGCAGCCCGCTACGGGGGCAGTTCTTC | CASSPLRGQFF
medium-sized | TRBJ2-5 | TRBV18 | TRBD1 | TGTGCCAGCTCACCTTGGGACAGGGGGCCCGAGGAAGAGACCCAGTACTTC | CASSPWDRGPEEETQYF
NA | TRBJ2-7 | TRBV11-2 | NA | TGTGCCAGCAGCTCAGACTGGGTCAACGAGCAGTACTTC | CASSSDWVNEQYF
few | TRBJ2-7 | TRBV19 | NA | TGTGCCAGTAGTAGAGGCAGGGAATACGAGCAGTACTTC | CASSRGREYEQYF
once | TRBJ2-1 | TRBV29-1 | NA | TGCAGCGTTGATATGGGATCTGGCGATGAGCAGTTCTTC | CSVDMGSGDEQFF
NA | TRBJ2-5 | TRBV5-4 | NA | TGTGCCAGCACCCTAGAGTCCGAACAGACCCAGTACTTC | CASTLESEQTQYF
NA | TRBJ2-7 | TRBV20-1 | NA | TGCAGTGCTGACCGCCGCGACGAGCAGTACTTC | CSADRRDEQYF
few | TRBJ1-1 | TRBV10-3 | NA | TGTGCCATCAGTGATAGTACAGGGAGGACTGAAGCTTTCTTT | CAISDSTGRTEAFF
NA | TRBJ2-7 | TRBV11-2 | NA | TGTGCCAGCAGGGCAATCAGTAGGTCATCCTACGAGCAGTACTTC | CASRAISRSSYEQYF
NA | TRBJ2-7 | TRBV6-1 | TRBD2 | TGTGCCAGCAGACCGGGGGGGCGATCCTACGAGCAGTACTTC | CASRPGGRSYEQYF
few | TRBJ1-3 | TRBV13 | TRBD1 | TGTGCCAGCAGCTCAGGGGGGGGAACTGGAAACACCATATATTTT | CASSSGGGTGNTIYF
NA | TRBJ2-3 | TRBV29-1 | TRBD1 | TGCAGCGTACCGGGACAGGGGCGTCGGGATACGCAGTATTTT | CSVPGQGRRDTQYF
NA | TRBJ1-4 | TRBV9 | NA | TGTGCCAGCAGCGTCTCAGGCGTAACTAATGAAAAACTGTTTTTT | CASSVSGVTNEKLFF
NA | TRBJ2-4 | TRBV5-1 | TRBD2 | TGCGCCAGCAGCTTGGTGGGCTGGCGGGGGGGCCCGGGAAACATTCAGTACTTC | CASSLVGWRGGPGNIQYF
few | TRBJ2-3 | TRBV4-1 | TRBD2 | TGCGCCAGCAGCCAAACCCCGGGTAGCGGGGGGGCAGATACGCAGTATTTT | CASSQTPGSGGADTQYF
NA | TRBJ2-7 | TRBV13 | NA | TGTGCCAGCAGCTTCACCTGGACGGGGGAGCAGTACTTC | CASSFTWTGEQYF
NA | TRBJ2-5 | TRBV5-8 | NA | TGTGCCAGCAGCCCACGAGGCCGGGGTCAAGAGACCCAGTACTTC | CASSPRGRGQETQYF
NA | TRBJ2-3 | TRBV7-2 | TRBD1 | TGTGCCAGCAGATATGCCGGGACAGGGTACTTGGGTACGCAGTATTTT | CASRYAGTGYLGTQYF
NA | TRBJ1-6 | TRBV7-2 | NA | TGTGCCAGCAGCCTCCCCGAGGTCCCGGCCCCTTCACCCCTCCACTTT | CASSLPEVPAPSPLHF
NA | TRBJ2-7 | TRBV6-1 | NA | TGTGCCAGCAGTCACAGCTCCTACGAGCAGTACTTC | CASSHSSYEQYF
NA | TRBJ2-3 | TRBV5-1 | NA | TGCGCCAGCAGCTTGGGGGGACCAGATACGCAGTATTTT | CASSLGGPDTQYF